This note documents a single T cell receptor beta chain sequence. The antigen is unknown. The primer mix had 60 Vbeta and 13 Jbeta primers. Clones were sequenced by immunoSEQ multiplex PCR, and TCRdb holds only the in-frame ones, with some missing. This specimen shows 35,000 to 45,000 clones; the ten leading clones hold over 3.5%. This entry comes from a study of cytomegalovirus exposure and HLA in healthy donors. The study's findings and limits: Altogether, some 170 TCR beta chains were recorded as cytomegalovirus-associated. Clonal expansion was found to be greater in HLA-associated TCR beta chains than in equally common others in a later analysis. Cytomegalovirus status, reportedly, was diagnosed with high specificity and sensitivity by the classifier. For most subjects, TCR beta sequences were reported to predict HLA-A and HLA-B alleles with accuracy.

This CDR3 is built from 14 residues. Looked up from germline, CDR1 is GTSNPN and CDR2 is SVGIG (reference sequence). Trimming left V 3 bases short and J 5 bases short, with 13 bases between. The source of this sequence is a male donor in good health and CMV-seronegative. The gene calls are TRBV30 and TRBJ1-4; tentative D call: TRBD1 (6 bases). The sequencing sample was made of PBMCs. The CDR3, as DNA: TGTGCCTGGAGCCTCAGGGGATACAATGAAAAACTGTTTTTT. This sequence encodes CAWSLRGYNEKLFF. The variable domain in full, completed from reference TRBV30 and TRBJ1-4, reads SQTIHQWPATLVQPVGSPLSLECTVEGTSNPNLYWYRQAAGRGLQLLFYSVGIGQISSEVPQNLSASRPQDRQFILSSKKLLLSDSGFYLCAWSLRGYNEKLFFGSGTQLSVL.